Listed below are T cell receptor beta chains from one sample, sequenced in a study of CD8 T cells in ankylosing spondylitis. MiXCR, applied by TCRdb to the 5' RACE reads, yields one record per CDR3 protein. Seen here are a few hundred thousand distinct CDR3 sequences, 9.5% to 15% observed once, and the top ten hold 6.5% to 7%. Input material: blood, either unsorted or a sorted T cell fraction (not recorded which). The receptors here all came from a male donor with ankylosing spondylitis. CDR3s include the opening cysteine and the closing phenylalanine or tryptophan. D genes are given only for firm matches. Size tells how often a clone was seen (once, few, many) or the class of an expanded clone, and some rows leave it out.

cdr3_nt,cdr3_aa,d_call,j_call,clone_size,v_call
TGCGCCAGCAGCCGAATTAGCCAGAACACCGGGGAGCTGTTTTTT,CASSRISQNTGELFF,-,TRBJ2-2,few,TRBV4-1
TGTGCCAGCAGTCGATTTTCGGGACTTGCGAACACTGAAGCTTTCTTT,CASSRFSGLANTEAFF,-,TRBJ1-1,-,TRBV7-9
TGTGCCAGCAGCTTAGGGACAGCTGATTTCTACGAGCAGTACTTC,CASSLGTADFYEQYF,-,TRBJ2-7,-,TRBV11-2
TGCAGTGCTCTATCAGCGGGAGGCGACAATGAGCAGTTCTTC,CSALSAGGDNEQFF,TRBD2,TRBJ2-1,many,TRBV20-1
TGTGCCAGCAGTTTGGGAGTAGAGAACAATGAGCAGTTCTTC,CASSLGVENNEQFF,-,TRBJ2-1,many,TRBV12-3/TRBV12-4
TGTGCCAGCGGCCCGAGGGGGGTGGCGCTAGCCCGAGAGACCCAGTACTTC,CASGPRGVALARETQYF,-,TRBJ2-5,few,TRBV27
TGTGCCAGCAGCTTGGGTCCCCTCTGGGCTGGAAACACCATATATTTT,CASSLGPLWAGNTIYF,-,TRBJ1-3,-,TRBV5-4
TGTGCCAGCAGCCCGGCGGACATTACTAGCACAGATACGCAGTATTTT,CASSPADITSTDTQYF,-,TRBJ2-3,-,TRBV7-9
TGCAGTTCCTCCCAAGGGAATCAGCCCCAGCATTTT,CSSSQGNQPQHF,-,TRBJ1-5,-,TRBV20-1
TGTGCCAGCAGCCCGAGCGGGAGTCGAACAGATACGCAGTATTTT,CASSPSGSRTDTQYF,TRBD2,TRBJ2-3,-,TRBV7-2
TGTGCCAGCAGCCACTCTAGCTTCCAAGAGACCCAGTACTTC,CASSHSSFQETQYF,-,TRBJ2-5,-,TRBV3-1
TGCAGCGTATCGCCGGGACAGTCCCATCAGCCCCAGCATTTT,CSVSPGQSHQPQHF,TRBD1,TRBJ1-5,-,TRBV29-1
TGTGCCAGCAGCTTAGAGGGACTAGCCCTCAATGAGCAGTTCTTC,CASSLEGLALNEQFF,TRBD2,TRBJ2-1,many,TRBV7-2
TGCAGCGTTGAAGATCGCCAGCGGGTCCGCGATGAGCAGTTCTTC,CSVEDRQRVRDEQFF,-,TRBJ2-1,many,TRBV29-1
TGTGCCAGCAGCCTTCAGGTCATGAACACTGAAGCTTTCTTT,CASSLQVMNTEAFF,-,TRBJ1-1,few,TRBV12-3/TRBV12-4
TGTGCCAGCAGCCAATCGGGGCCTGAAAAACTGTTTTTT,CASSQSGPEKLFF,-,TRBJ1-4,few,TRBV16
TGTGCCAGCAGCTTGGGGACAGGGAGGTCCACCGGGGAGCTGTTTTTT,CASSLGTGRSTGELFF,TRBD1,TRBJ2-2,-,TRBV5-6
TGCAGCCAACTCGAATACAATGAGCAGTTCTTC,CSQLEYNEQFF,-,TRBJ2-1,-,TRBV20-1
TGCAGCGTTGAGGGGGCGGGAGGGAAAGATACGCAGTATTTT,CSVEGAGGKDTQYF,TRBD2,TRBJ2-3,few,TRBV29-1
TGCAGTGCTAGAGTGGCGGGAGTCCCAGATACGCAGTATTTT,CSARVAGVPDTQYF,TRBD2,TRBJ2-3,many,TRBV20-1
TGTGCCAGCAGTTTTGGGGGTCTTGACCCCGCGACAGATACGCAGTATTTT,CASSFGGLDPATDTQYF,-,TRBJ2-3,-,TRBV27
TGCGCCAGCCGGGACGGGGATCAGCCCCAGCATTTT,CASRDGDQPQHF,-,TRBJ1-5,-,TRBV10-2
TGTGCCAGCAGTTCCTCAGACAGGGGAAGCACTGAAGCTTTCTTT,CASSSSDRGSTEAFF,TRBD1,TRBJ1-1,few,TRBV12-3/TRBV12-4
TGTGCCAGCAGTAGAGTACAGCGCCCCGGGGAGCTGTTTTTT,CASSRVQRPGELFF,-,TRBJ2-2,-,TRBV27
TGTGCCACCAGCAGAGTTTGGTCCGGGACAGGGGATCTCGAGTCCTACAATGAGCAGTTCTTC,CATSRVWSGTGDLESYNEQFF,TRBD1,TRBJ2-1,-,TRBV15
TGCAGTGCTAGAGGGTACTTTGGGACTAGCGGGAGGGCCCTCAATGAGCAGTTCTTC,CSARGYFGTSGRALNEQFF,TRBD2,TRBJ2-1,-,TRBV20-1
TGTGCCAGCAGCCGAAGACAGTTCCGAGAGGGCTACACCTTC,CASSRRQFREGYTF,-,TRBJ1-2,few,TRBV3-1
TGTGCCAGCAGCGTGGTCCATTCGAACACCGGGGAGCTGTTTTTT,CASSVVHSNTGELFF,-,TRBJ2-2,-,TRBV3-1
TGTGCCATTGGACTACAGTCCTACAATGAGCAGTTCTTC,CAIGLQSYNEQFF,-,TRBJ2-1,few,TRBV10-3
TGTGCCAGCAGTCCCCCAACGGGCGAGCAGTACTTC,CASSPPTGEQYF,-,TRBJ2-7,-,TRBV27
TGTGCCAGCATCAACTACGGCGCAGATACGCAGTATTTT,CASINYGADTQYF,-,TRBJ2-3,many,TRBV6-2/TRBV6-3
TGCGCCAGCAGCCGCACGGGACGGCCCTCTGGGGCCAACGTCCTGACTTTC,CASSRTGRPSGANVLTF,-,TRBJ2-6,-,TRBV5-1
TGTGCCAGCAGCTTACATAGCGGGACAGATACGCAGTATTTT,CASSLHSGTDTQYF,TRBD2,TRBJ2-3,-,TRBV7-9
TGTGCCAGCAGCCAAGAATGGAGGAATGAAAAACTGTTTTTT,CASSQEWRNEKLFF,-,TRBJ1-4,-,TRBV3-1
TGCAGCGTTGAAGATCTTCAGTTCGACTATGGCTACACCTTC,CSVEDLQFDYGYTF,-,TRBJ1-2,-,TRBV29-1
TGTGCCACCAGAAAGAGTGGTAGCGGGAGGGCCACCTCGACCGGGGAGCTGTTTTTT,CATRKSGSGRATSTGELFF,TRBD2,TRBJ2-2,many,TRBV15
TGCAGTGCCATTGAGCGTACAGATACGCAGTATTTT,CSAIERTDTQYF,-,TRBJ2-3,many,TRBV20-1
TGTGCCAGCAGGGGGACTAGCGGTAGCTCCTACGAGCAGTACTTC,CASRGTSGSSYEQYF,TRBD2,TRBJ2-7,-,TRBV6-1
TGTGCCAGCAGCTTAGATCTAGGAGGGACCTCGAGCGATACGCAGTATTTT,CASSLDLGGTSSDTQYF,-,TRBJ2-3,few,TRBV11-2
TGTGCCAGCAGCTTAGGCGGGAGCCACGATGAGCAGTTCTTC,CASSLGGSHDEQFF,TRBD2,TRBJ2-1,-,TRBV11-3
TGTGCCAGCAGCCCTAACCCCTCCCTTGCTATATATGAGCAGTTCTTC,CASSPNPSLAIYEQFF,-,TRBJ2-1,-,TRBV11-3
TGTGCCAGCTCAATCAGGGGAGGAGGCACTGAAGCTTTCTTT,CASSIRGGGTEAFF,-,TRBJ1-1,few,TRBV18
TGTGCCAGCAGCTCGAGGAACGGGGAGCTGTTTTTT,CASSSRNGELFF,-,TRBJ2-2,-,TRBV5-4
TGTGCCAGCAGTAGGGGATTCAGGGGGGGAGGGTACACTGAAGCTTTCTTT,CASSRGFRGGGYTEAFF,TRBD1,TRBJ1-1,few,TRBV6-1
TGCAGTGCTCCCACAGGGTTTGGTCAGCCCCAGCATTTT,CSAPTGFGQPQHF,-,TRBJ1-5,-,TRBV20-1
TGCAGCGTTGAAGGGGGGGGGAAGCCAGATACGCAGTATTTT,CSVEGGGKPDTQYF,TRBD2,TRBJ2-3,many,TRBV29-1
TGTGCCAGCTCCCCCGGGCTCCACGGCACTGAAGCTTTCTTT,CASSPGLHGTEAFF,-,TRBJ1-1,-,TRBV18
TGCGCCAGCAGCTTGGAACCCAGTGGGAATCAGCCCCAGCATTTT,CASSLEPSGNQPQHF,-,TRBJ1-5,-,TRBV5-1
TGCAGTGCTAGGAATCCCGGGACTAGCGGGTGGGAGTACAATGAGCAGTTCTTC,CSARNPGTSGWEYNEQFF,TRBD2,TRBJ2-1,few,TRBV20-1
TGCAGTGCCCACCACGGCCCGCGACAAGGGGACTACACAGATACGCAGTATTTT,CSAHHGPRQGDYTDTQYF,TRBD2,TRBJ2-3,few,TRBV20-1
TGTGCCAGCAGTTTAATCGCGGGCAAAGAGACCCAGTACTTC,CASSLIAGKETQYF,-,TRBJ2-5,-,TRBV27
TGCAGCGTTCCCCCCTCTTACGGACAGGGGAACACTGAAGCTTTCTTT,CSVPPSYGQGNTEAFF,TRBD1,TRBJ1-1,-,TRBV29-1
TGCAGCGTTGACAGTGGCTACACCTTC,CSVDSGYTF,-,TRBJ1-2,few,TRBV29-1
TGCGCCAGCCGGGCCGGGACTAGCGTTACCGGGGAGCTGTTTTTT,CASRAGTSVTGELFF,TRBD2,TRBJ2-2,-,TRBV5-1
TGCGCCAGCAGCACGGACAGGCTAGCGGGAGGGAGCGGGGAGCTGTTTTTT,CASSTDRLAGGSGELFF,TRBD2,TRBJ2-2,-,TRBV10-2